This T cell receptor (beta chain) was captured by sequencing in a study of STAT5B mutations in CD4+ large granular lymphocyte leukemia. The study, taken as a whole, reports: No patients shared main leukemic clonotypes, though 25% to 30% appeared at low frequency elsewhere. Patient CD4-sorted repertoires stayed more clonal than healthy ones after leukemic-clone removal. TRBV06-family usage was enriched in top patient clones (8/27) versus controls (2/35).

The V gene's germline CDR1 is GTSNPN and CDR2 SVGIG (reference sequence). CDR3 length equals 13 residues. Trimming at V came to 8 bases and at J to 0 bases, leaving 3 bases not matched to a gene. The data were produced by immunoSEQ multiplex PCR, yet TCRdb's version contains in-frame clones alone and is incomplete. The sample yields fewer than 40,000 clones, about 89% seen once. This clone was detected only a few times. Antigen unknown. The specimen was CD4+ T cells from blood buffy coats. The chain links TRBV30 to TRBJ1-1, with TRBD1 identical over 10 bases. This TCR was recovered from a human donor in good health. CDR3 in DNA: TGTGCCGGGGACAGGGGATTGAACACTGAAGCTTTCTTT. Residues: CAGDRGLNTEAFF.